The present entry profiles one T cell receptor (beta chain) with its context. The CDR3 is 17 amino acids. V was shortened by 0 bases and J by 1 base, with 14 bases between the two germline ends. The V gene's germline CDR1 is SGHVS and CDR2 FNYEAQ. The data derive from a study of T-cell reconstitution after alpha-beta-depleted transplantation in children. Unique molecular identifiers tagged the TCRbeta library. TCRdb re-called the PCR reads with MiXCR, one entry per CDR3 protein. Among 490,000 or so distinct CDR3 sequences, around an eighth were seen once, and the ten largest hold around 5.6%. The J gene is TRBJ2-3, the V gene TRBV7-6; D not resolved. The TCR sequence derives from a human donor who donated a stem cell graft to a child with combined immunodeficiency. The starting material was PBMCs from the stem cell graft donor, obtained from the stem cell graft. The CDR3 loop reads CASSLAAEQQGTDTQYF. The CDR3 DNA reads as TGTGCCAGCAGCTTAGCGGCCGAGCAACAAGGCACAGATACGCAGTATTTT.